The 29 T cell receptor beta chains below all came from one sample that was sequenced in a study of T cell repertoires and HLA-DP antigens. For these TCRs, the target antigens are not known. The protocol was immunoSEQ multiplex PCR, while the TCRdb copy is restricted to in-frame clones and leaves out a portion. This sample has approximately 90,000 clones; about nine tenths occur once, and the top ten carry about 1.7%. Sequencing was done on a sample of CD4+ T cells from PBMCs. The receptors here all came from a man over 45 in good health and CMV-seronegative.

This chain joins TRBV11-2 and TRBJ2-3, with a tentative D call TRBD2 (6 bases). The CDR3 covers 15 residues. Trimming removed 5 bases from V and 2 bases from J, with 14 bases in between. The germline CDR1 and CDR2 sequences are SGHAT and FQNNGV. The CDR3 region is CASSVSGRFTDTQYF. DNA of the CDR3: TGTGCCAGCAGCGTTAGCGGACGATTCACAGATACGCAGTATTTT.

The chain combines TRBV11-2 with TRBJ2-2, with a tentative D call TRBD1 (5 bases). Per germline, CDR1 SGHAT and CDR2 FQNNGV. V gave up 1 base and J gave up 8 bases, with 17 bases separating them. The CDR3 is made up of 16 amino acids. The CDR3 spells CASSLVLRAIPGELFF. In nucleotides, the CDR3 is TGTGCCAGCAGCTTAGTACTCAGGGCCATCCCTGGGGAGCTGTTTTTT.

The CDR3: CASSERQFF. CDR3 DNA: TGCGCCAGCAGTGAACGCCAGTTCTTC. The J gene is TRBJ2-1, the V gene TRBV10-1; D call uncertain. Germline V gene lookup returns CDR1 WNHNN and CDR2 SYGVQD (reference sequence). Trimming stripped 3 bases from V and 13 bases from J, with 4 bases between. The CDR3 runs 9 residues.

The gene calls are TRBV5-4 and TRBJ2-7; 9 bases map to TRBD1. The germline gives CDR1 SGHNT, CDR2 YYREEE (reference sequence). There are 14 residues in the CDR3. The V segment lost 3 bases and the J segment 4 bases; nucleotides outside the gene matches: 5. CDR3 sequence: CASSSGTGRYEQYF. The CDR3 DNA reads TGTGCCAGCAGCTCAGGGACAGGGAGGTACGAGCAGTACTTC.

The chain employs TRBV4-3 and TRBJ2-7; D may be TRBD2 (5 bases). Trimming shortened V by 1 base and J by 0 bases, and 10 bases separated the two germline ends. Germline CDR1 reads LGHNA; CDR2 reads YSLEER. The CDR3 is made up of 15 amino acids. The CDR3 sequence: CASSQAPAGSYEQYF. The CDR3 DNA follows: TGCGCCAGCAGCCAAGCCCCGGCGGGCTCCTACGAGCAGTACTTC.

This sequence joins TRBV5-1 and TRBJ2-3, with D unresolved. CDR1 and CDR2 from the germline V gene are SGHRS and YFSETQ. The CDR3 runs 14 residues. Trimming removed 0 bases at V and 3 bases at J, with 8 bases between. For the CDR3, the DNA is TGCGCCAGCAGCTTGGGGGCCAGGACAGATACGCAGTATTTT. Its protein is CASSLGARTDTQYF.

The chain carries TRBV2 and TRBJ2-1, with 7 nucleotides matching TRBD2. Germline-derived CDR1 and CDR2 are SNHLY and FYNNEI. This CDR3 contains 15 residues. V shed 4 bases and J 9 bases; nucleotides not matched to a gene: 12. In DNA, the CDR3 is TGTGCCAGCAGTGTTGGGGGAGGGCCGGTAGTTGAGCAGTTCTTC. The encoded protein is CASSVGGGPVVEQFF.

CDR3: CASSPGQGAATRNDNEQFF. DNA of the CDR3: TGTGCCAGCAGCCCGGGACAGGGGGCGGCAACACGGAATGACAATGAGCAGTTCTTC. The chain uses TRBV7-9 and TRBJ2-1; TRBD1 agrees at 12 bases. The junction had 16 bases not matched to a gene; V was cut back by 5 bases and J by 5 bases. CDR1 is SEHNR and CDR2 is FQNEAQ in the germline V gene (reference sequence). CDR3 length: 19 residues.

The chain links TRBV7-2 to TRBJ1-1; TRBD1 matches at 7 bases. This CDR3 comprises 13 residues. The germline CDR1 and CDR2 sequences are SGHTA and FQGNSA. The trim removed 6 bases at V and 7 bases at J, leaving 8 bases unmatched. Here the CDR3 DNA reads TGTGCCAGCAGACAAAGCAGGGGGAGTGAAGCTTTCTTT. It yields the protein CASRQSRGSEAFF.

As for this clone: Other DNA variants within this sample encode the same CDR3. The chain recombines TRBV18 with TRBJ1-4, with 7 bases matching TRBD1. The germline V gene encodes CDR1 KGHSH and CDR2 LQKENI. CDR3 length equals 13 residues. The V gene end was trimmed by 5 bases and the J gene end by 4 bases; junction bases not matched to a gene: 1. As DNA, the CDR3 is TGTGCCAGCTCAAGGGACAGTAATGAAAAACTGTTTTTT. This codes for CASSRDSNEKLFF.

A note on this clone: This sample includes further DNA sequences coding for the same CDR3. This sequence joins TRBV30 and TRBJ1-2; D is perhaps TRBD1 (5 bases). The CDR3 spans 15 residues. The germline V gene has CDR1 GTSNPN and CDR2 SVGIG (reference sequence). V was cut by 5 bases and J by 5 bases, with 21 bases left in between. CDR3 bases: TGTGCCTGGCGGGCCCGGGAGGGTGGGGGTTATGGCTACACCTTC. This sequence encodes CAWRAREGGGYGYTF.

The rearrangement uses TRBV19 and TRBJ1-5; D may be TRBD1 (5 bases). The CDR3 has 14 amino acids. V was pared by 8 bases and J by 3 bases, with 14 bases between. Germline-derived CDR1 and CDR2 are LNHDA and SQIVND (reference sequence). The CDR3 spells CASSFLGHNQPQHF. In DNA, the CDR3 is TGTGCCAGTTCCTTCTTGGGGCACAATCAGCCCCAGCATTTT. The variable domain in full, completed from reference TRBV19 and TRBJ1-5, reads DGGITQSPKYLFRKEGQNVTLSCEQNLNHDAMYWYRQDPGQGLRLIYYSQIVNDFQKGDIAEGYSVSREKKESFPLTVTSAQKNPTAFYLCASSFLGHNQPQHFGDGTRLSIL.

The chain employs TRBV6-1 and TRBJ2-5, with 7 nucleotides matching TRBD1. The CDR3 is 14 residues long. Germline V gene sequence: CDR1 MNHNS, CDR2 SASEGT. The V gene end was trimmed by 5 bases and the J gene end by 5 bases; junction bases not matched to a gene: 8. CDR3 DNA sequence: TGTGCCAGCAGTAAAAACAGGGGTTGGGAGACCCAGTACTTC. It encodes CASSKNRGWETQYF.

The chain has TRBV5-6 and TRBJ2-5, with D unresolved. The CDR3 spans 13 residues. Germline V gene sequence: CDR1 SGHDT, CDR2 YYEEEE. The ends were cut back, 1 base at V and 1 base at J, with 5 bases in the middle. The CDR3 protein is CASSLMGQETQYF. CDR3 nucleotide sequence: TGTGCCAGCAGCTTGATGGGCCAAGAGACCCAGTACTTC.

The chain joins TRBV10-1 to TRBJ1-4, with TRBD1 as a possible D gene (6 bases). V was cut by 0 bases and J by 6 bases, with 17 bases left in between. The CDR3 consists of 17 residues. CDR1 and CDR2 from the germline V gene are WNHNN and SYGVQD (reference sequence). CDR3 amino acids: CASSESPEREGDEKLFF. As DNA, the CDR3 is TGCGCCAGCAGTGAGTCCCCCGAAAGGGAGGGGGATGAAAAACTGTTTTTT.

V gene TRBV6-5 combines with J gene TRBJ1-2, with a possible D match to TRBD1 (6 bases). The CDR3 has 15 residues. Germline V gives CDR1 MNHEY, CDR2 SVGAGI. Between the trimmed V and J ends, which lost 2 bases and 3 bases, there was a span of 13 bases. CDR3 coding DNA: TGTGCCAGCAGTTACGGGGGCTCGGGAGACTATGGCTACACCTTC. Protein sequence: CASSYGGSGDYGYTF.

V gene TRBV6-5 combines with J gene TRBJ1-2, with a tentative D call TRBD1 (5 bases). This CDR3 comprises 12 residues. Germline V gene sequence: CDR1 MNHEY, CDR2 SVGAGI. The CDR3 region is CTSREGAWGYTF. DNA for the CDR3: TGTACCTCCCGGGAAGGGGCATGGGGCTACACCTTC.

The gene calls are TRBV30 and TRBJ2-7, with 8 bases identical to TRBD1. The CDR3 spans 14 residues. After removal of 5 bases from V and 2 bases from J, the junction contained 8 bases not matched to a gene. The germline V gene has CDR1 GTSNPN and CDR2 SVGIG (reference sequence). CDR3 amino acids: CAWGGQAIPYEQYF. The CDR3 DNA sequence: TGTGCCTGGGGGGGACAGGCGATCCCCTACGAGCAGTACTTC.

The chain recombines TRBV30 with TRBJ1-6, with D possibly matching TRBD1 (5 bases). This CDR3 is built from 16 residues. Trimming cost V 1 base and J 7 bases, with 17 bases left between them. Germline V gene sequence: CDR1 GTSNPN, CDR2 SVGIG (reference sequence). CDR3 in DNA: TGTGCCTGGAGTGGGGGACCCTGGGCTCCCAATTCACCCCTCCACTTT. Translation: CAWSGGPWAPNSPLHF.

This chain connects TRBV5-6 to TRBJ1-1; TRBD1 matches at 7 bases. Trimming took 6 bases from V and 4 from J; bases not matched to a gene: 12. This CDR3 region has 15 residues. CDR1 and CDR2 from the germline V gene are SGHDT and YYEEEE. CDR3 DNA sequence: TGTGCCAGCAACCGTCTTAGGGGGCTTGGCACTGAAGCTTTCTTT. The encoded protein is CASNRLRGLGTEAFF.

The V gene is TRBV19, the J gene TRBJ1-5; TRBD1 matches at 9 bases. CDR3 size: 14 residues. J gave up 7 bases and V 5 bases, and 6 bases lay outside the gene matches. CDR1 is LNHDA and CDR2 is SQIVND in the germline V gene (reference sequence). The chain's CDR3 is CASSVQGAGQPQHF. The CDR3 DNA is TGTGCCAGTAGTGTACAGGGGGCAGGGCAGCCCCAGCATTTT.

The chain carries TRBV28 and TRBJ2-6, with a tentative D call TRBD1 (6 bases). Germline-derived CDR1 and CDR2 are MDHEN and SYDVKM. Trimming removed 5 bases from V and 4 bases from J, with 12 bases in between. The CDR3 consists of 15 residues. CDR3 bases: TGTGCCAGCAGTGGCTCAGGGGTGGGGGCCAACGTCCTGACTTTC. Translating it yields CASSGSGVGANVLTF. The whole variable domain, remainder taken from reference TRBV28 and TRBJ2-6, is DVKVTQSSRYLVKRTGEKVFLECVQDMDHENMFWYRQDPGLGLRLIYFSYDVKMKEKGDIPEGYSVSREKKERFSLILESASTNQTSMYLCASSGSGVGANVLTFGAGSRLTVL.

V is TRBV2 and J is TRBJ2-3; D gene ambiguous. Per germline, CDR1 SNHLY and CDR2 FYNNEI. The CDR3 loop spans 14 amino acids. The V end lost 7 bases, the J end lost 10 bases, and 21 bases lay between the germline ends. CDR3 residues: CASKGTTSSVAQYF. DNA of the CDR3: TGTGCCAGCAAGGGCACGACCTCATCCGTTGCGCAGTATTTT. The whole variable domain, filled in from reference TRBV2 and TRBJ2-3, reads EPEVTQTPSHQVTQMGQEVILRCVPISNHLYFYWYRQILGQKVEFLVSFYNNEISEKSEIFDDQFSVERPDGSNFTLKIRSTKLEDSAMYFCASKGTTSSVAQYFGPGTRLTVL.

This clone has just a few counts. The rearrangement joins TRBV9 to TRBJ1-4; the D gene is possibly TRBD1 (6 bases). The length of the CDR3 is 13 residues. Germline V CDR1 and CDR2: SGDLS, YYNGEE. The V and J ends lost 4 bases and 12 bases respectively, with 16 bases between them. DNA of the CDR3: TGTGCCAGCAGCACGGGACACCGAGAAGAACTGTTTTTT. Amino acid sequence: CASSTGHREELFF.

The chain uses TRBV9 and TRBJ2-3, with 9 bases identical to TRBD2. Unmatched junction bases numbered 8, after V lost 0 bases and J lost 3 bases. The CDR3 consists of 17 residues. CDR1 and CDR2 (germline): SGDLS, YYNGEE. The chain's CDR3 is CASSVGASGMGTDTQYF. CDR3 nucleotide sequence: TGTGCCAGCAGCGTAGGGGCTAGCGGGATGGGTACAGATACGCAGTATTTT.

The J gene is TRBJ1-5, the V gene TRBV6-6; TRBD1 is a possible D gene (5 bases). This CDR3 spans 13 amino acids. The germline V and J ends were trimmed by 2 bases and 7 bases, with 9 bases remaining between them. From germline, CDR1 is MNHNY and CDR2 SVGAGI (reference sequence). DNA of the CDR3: TGTGCCAGCAGTTACAGGGGTGGGCAGCCCCAGCATTTT. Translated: CASSYRGGQPQHF.

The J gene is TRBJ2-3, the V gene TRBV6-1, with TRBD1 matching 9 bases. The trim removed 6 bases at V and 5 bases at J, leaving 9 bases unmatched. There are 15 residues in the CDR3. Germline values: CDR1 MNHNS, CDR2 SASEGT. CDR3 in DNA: TGTGCCAGCAGCAATCCCGGGACAGGGAAAGATACGCAGTATTTT. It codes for CASSNPGTGKDTQYF.

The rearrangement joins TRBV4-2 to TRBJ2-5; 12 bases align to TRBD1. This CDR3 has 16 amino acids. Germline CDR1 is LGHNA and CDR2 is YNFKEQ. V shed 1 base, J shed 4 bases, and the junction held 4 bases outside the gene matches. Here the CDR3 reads CASSQGGTGGAETQYF. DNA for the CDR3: TGTGCCAGCAGCCAAGGGGGGACAGGGGGCGCAGAGACCCAGTACTTC.

Here the CDR3 DNA reads TGTGCCAGCAAAACTAGCGGGAGGCTCGTAACCGGGGAGCTGTTTTTT. It yields the protein CASKTSGRLVTGELFF. The chain couples TRBV28 to TRBJ2-2, with 12 bases identical to TRBD2. V lost 7 bases, J lost 5 bases, and 8 bases stayed unmatched. The CDR3 is 16 residues long. Germline V lookup: CDR1 MDHEN, CDR2 SYDVKM.